This TCR beta chain comes out of a study of blood T cell repertoires in COVID-19. About the study: Spain, Italy and the United States supplied samples that represented acute and convalescent COVID-19. Sources were T cells, B-cell-depleted T cells, or PBMCs; the material itself was cDNA or gDNA.

This table comes from immunoSEQ multiplex PCR, and its TCRdb copy is limited to in-frame clones, with some not included. The sample shows roughly 150,000 clones, 80% to 95% of them seen only once. The V end lost 0 bases, the J end lost 6 bases, and 17 bases lay between the germline ends. Germline values: CDR1 MNHEY, CDR2 SVGAGI. This CDR3 is 16 amino acids long. The sample comprised peripheral blood. This clonotype was obtained from a woman in her fifties or sixties with COVID-19, enrolled during active disease. This chain uses TRBV6-5 with TRBJ1-1, with D possibly TRBD1 on 5 matching bases. The CDR3 spells CASSYSGARFGAEAFF. In DNA, the CDR3 is TGTGCCAGCAGTTACTCAGGGGCACGCTTTGGGGCTGAAGCTTTCTTT.